A selection of T cell receptor beta chains follows, all from one sample in a study of CD8+ T cells in alopecia areata. Sequencing used immunoSEQ multiplex PCR; TCRdb keeps in-frame clones, though not all of them. Counted here are around 210,000 clones, 56% occurring once; the ten biggest clones make up around 5.1%. Sequenced input: CD8+ T cells sorted from blood. These receptor sequences come from a human donor in good health. CDR3s include the opening cysteine and the closing phenylalanine or tryptophan. The order of the fields is D gene, J gene, V gene, CDR3 length, clone size, CDR3 protein, CDR3 DNA. D genes are given only for firm matches. Expanded clones get a size class; other rows say once, few or many, or leave the size out.

d_gene: NA; j_gene: TRBJ1-5; v_gene: TRBV5-6; len: 13; abundance: NA; CDR3aa: CASSLGSNQPQHF; CDR3nt: TGTGCCAGCAGCTTGGGTAGCAATCAGCCCCAGCATTTT
d_gene: TRBD1; j_gene: TRBJ2-1; v_gene: TRBV9; len: 14; abundance: NA; CDR3aa: CASSLTGPLDEQFF; CDR3nt: TGTGCCAGCAGCCTGACAGGGCCCCTCGATGAGCAGTTCTTC
d_gene: TRBD2; j_gene: TRBJ2-3; v_gene: TRBV13; len: 14; abundance: NA; CDR3aa: CASTGGGAQILQYF; CDR3nt: TGTGCCAGCACCGGCGGGGGGGCACAGATACTACAGTATTTT
d_gene: TRBD1; j_gene: TRBJ2-1; v_gene: TRBV6-6; len: 14; abundance: few; CDR3aa: CASSYNRGVTEQFF; CDR3nt: TGTGCCAGCAGTTACAACAGGGGGGTAACTGAGCAGTTCTTC
d_gene: NA; j_gene: TRBJ2-7; v_gene: TRBV11-2; len: 14; abundance: NA; CDR3aa: CASSTVTGNPGQYF; CDR3nt: TGTGCCAGCAGCACAGTGACAGGCAACCCAGGGCAGTACTTC
d_gene: TRBD1; j_gene: TRBJ1-1; v_gene: TRBV4-1; len: 17; abundance: few; CDR3aa: CASSQDRGDRVGTEAFF; CDR3nt: TGCGCCAGCAGCCAAGATAGGGGGGACAGGGTAGGTACTGAAGCTTTCTTT
d_gene: NA; j_gene: TRBJ1-2; v_gene: TRBV30; len: 12; abundance: NA; CDR3aa: CAWSPGGVDYTF; CDR3nt: TGTGCCTGGAGCCCCGGGGGAGTTGACTACACCTTC
d_gene: NA; j_gene: TRBJ2-3; v_gene: TRBV29-1; len: 16; abundance: NA; CDR3aa: CSGAGLPVERTDTQYF; CDR3nt: TGCAGCGGTGCCGGCCTCCCGGTGGAACGCACAGATACGCAGTATTTT
d_gene: NA; j_gene: TRBJ2-2; v_gene: TRBV30; len: 14; abundance: NA; CDR3aa: CAWILGGLIGELFF; CDR3nt: TGTGCCTGGATCTTAGGGGGGCTGATCGGGGAGCTGTTTTTT
d_gene: TRBD1; j_gene: TRBJ2-2; v_gene: TRBV7-9; len: 15; abundance: few; CDR3aa: CASSPRQGRAGELFF; CDR3nt: TGTGCCAGCAGCCCGAGACAGGGTCGTGCCGGGGAGCTGTTTTTT
d_gene: NA; j_gene: TRBJ1-5; v_gene: TRBV27; len: 14; abundance: NA; CDR3aa: CASRGLGANQPQHF; CDR3nt: TGTGCCAGCAGGGGGCTTGGGGCAAATCAGCCCCAGCATTTT
d_gene: TRBD1; j_gene: TRBJ1-6; v_gene: TRBV13; len: 14; abundance: few; CDR3aa: CASSLRDSNSPLHF; CDR3nt: TGTGCCAGCAGCCTCCGGGACAGTAATTCACCCCTCCACTTT
d_gene: NA; j_gene: TRBJ2-5; v_gene: TRBV4-1; len: 16; abundance: NA; CDR3aa: CASSQEEGLGQETQYF; CDR3nt: TGCGCCAGCAGCCAAGAGGAGGGACTCGGACAAGAGACCCAGTACTTC
d_gene: TRBD1; j_gene: TRBJ1-1; v_gene: TRBV5-1; len: 13; abundance: NA; CDR3aa: CASSSTGDPEAFF; CDR3nt: TGCGCCAGCAGCTCGACAGGGGACCCTGAAGCTTTCTTT
d_gene: NA; j_gene: TRBJ1-1; v_gene: TRBV4-2; len: 16; abundance: NA; CDR3aa: CASSLGTAEMNTEAFF; CDR3nt: TGTGCCAGCAGCCTCGGGACGGCGGAAATGAACACTGAAGCTTTCTTT
d_gene: NA; j_gene: TRBJ2-1; v_gene: TRBV15; len: 16; abundance: NA; CDR3aa: CATSRDLTPSWNEQFF; CDR3nt: TGTGCCACCAGCAGAGATTTGACGCCTTCCTGGAATGAGCAGTTCTTC
d_gene: NA; j_gene: TRBJ1-1; v_gene: TRBV11-2; len: 12; abundance: NA; CDR3aa: CASSPRATEAFF; CDR3nt: TGTGCCAGCAGCCCGCGGGCCACTGAAGCTTTCTTT
d_gene: TRBD1; j_gene: TRBJ2-7; v_gene: TRBV30; len: 16; abundance: NA; CDR3aa: CAWSVGQVGTGDEQYF; CDR3nt: TGTGCCTGGAGTGTAGGGCAGGTGGGGACAGGTGACGAGCAGTACTTC
d_gene: NA; j_gene: TRBJ1-2; v_gene: TRBV10-2; len: 13; abundance: few; CDR3aa: CASSDGGALGYTF; CDR3nt: TGCGCCAGCAGCGACGGGGGGGCGCTTGGCTACACCTTC
d_gene: NA; j_gene: TRBJ1-1; v_gene: TRBV5-1; len: 15; abundance: few; CDR3aa: CASSRALWANTEAFF; CDR3nt: TGCGCCAGCAGCCGCGCACTATGGGCTAACACTGAAGCTTTCTTT
d_gene: NA; j_gene: TRBJ2-7; v_gene: TRBV4-1; len: 15; abundance: NA; CDR3aa: CASSQVQGSPYEQYF; CDR3nt: TGCGCCAGCAGCCAAGTCCAGGGCTCACCCTACGAGCAGTACTTC
d_gene: NA; j_gene: TRBJ1-1; v_gene: TRBV19; len: 13; abundance: NA; CDR3aa: CATWDLPNTEAFF; CDR3nt: TGTGCCACTTGGGACCTCCCGAACACTGAAGCTTTCTTT
d_gene: NA; j_gene: TRBJ1-1; v_gene: TRBV30; len: 12; abundance: NA; CDR3aa: CAWNWRNTEAFF; CDR3nt: TGTGCCTGGAATTGGAGGAACACTGAAGCTTTCTTT
d_gene: NA; j_gene: TRBJ1-5; v_gene: TRBV5-6; len: 12; abundance: NA; CDR3aa: CASSYGNQPQHF; CDR3nt: TGTGCCAGCAGCTATGGGAATCAGCCCCAGCATTTT
d_gene: NA; j_gene: TRBJ1-3; v_gene: TRBV5-1; len: 15; abundance: NA; CDR3aa: CASSLKGQQGNTIYF; CDR3nt: TGCGCCAGCAGCTTGAAAGGACAGCAAGGAAACACCATATATTTT
d_gene: TRBD2; j_gene: TRBJ2-7; v_gene: TRBV10-3; len: 15; abundance: few; CDR3aa: CAISGRRGSSYEQYF; CDR3nt: TGTGCCATCAGTGGAAGGCGGGGGAGCTCCTACGAGCAGTACTTC
d_gene: NA; j_gene: TRBJ2-3; v_gene: TRBV7-8; len: 15; abundance: few; CDR3aa: CASSLGWTSTDTQYF; CDR3nt: TGTGCCAGCAGCTTAGGCTGGACTAGCACAGATACGCAGTATTTT